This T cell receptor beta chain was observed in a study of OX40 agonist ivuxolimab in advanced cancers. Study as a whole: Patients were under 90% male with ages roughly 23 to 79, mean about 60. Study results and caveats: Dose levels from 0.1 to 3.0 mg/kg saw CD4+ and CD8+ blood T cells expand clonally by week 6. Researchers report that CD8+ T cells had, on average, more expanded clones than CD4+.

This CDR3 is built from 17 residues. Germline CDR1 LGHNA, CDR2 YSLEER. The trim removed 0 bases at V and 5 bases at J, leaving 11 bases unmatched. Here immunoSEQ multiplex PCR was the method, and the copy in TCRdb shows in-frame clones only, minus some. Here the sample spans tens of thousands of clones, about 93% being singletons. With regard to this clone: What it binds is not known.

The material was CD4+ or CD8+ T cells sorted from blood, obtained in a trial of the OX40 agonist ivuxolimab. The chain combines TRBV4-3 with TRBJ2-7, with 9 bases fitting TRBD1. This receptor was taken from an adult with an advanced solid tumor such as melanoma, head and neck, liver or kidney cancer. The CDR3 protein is CASSQDLSGTGTDEQYF. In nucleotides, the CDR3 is TGCGCCAGCAGCCAAGACCTTTCCGGGACAGGGACCGACGAGCAGTACTTC.